The 2 T cell receptor beta chains below all came from one sample that was sequenced in a study of response to subunit inactivated influenza vaccine. TCRdb analysed the RT-PCR reads with MiXCR anew, one entry per CDR3 protein. Among hundreds of thousands of distinct CDR3 sequences, around 15% were seen once, and the ten largest hold about 7.6%. Sequenced material: PBMCs from blood, taken approximately 15 days before vaccination. Receptors were obtained from a man between 50 and 59 years old who received an inactivated influenza vaccine.

The CDR3 DNA is TGTGCCAGCAGGCACCAGGGGGAGCAGTACTTC. Encoded protein: CASRHQGEQYF. This chain connects TRBV6-5 to TRBJ2-7; D may be TRBD1 (6 bases). Germline CDR1 MNHEY, CDR2 SVGAGI. The CDR3 sequence is 11 residues long. With 6 bases removed from V and 7 bases from J, the gap between germline ends came to 10 bases.

In DNA form, the CDR3 reads TGCGCCAGCAGCTTGTTCACAGGGGGCTCCGGGGAGCTGTTTTTT. This gives the protein CASSLFTGGSGELFF. The chain links TRBV5-1 to TRBJ2-2, with 9 bases matching TRBD1. CDR1 and CDR2 from the germline V gene are SGHRS and YFSETQ. The ends lost 1 base at V and 6 bases at J; junction bases unmatched: 4. The CDR3 loop spans 15 amino acids. Supplemented by reference TRBV5-1 and TRBJ2-2, the full variable domain reads KAGVTQTPRYLIKTRGQQVTLSCSPISGHRSVSWYQQTPGQGLQFLFEYFSETQRNKGNFPGRFSGRQFSNSRSEMNVSTLELGDSALYLCASSLFTGGSGELFFGEGSRLTVL.